This T cell receptor (beta chain) was identified in a study of human T cells and chemical hapten exposure. Findings and caveats of the study: Expanded TCR counts at PT1 were positively correlated with the patch test score.

Germline V gives CDR1 SEHNR, CDR2 FQNEAQ (reference sequence). V was pared by 2 bases and J by 0 bases, with 5 bases of the junction left unmatched. This CDR3 region has 18 residues. Notes on this clonotype: Its cognate antigen is unknown.

Indicated time point: pre-sensitization, week 0. The treatment denotes: therapeutic diphenylcyclopropenone sensitization with weekly scalp DPC. MiXCR, run by TCRdb on the RACE reads, gives a single entry per CDR3 protein. This table holds about 85,000 distinct CDR3 sequences, approximately 9% found once. The input for sequencing was whole blood, taken in connection with sensitization to the hapten diphenylcyclopropenone (DPC). The sequence was collected from a man between 35 and 55 years old with alopecia areata. Some clones in this sample may be carry-over from other donors' samples. This chain connects TRBV7-9 to TRBJ2-3; 13 bases agree with TRBD2. CDR3 DNA sequence: TGTGCCAGCAGCTTACTACTAGCGGGAGGGCCTAGCACAGATACGCAGTATTTT. The encoded protein is CASSLLLAGGPSTDTQYF.